This T cell receptor (beta chain) was sequenced during a study of cytomegalovirus exposure and HLA in healthy donors. The study, taken as a whole, reports: Across donors, most TCRs were seen rarely, yet some public ones were widespread.

V lost 6 bases and J lost 4; bases outside the gene matches: 7. The CDR3 has 15 amino acids. Per the germline V gene, CDR1 is MDHEN and CDR2 is SYDVKM. About this clone itself: Its target is unknown.

60 Vbeta and 13 Jbeta primers were used in PCR. Assay: immunoSEQ multiplex PCR; the TCRdb copy retains only in-frame clones and omits some. The data hold about 140,000 clones, with around two thirds observed a single time. The specimen was PBMCs. This chain joins TRBV28 and TRBJ2-7; 12 bases align to TRBD1. The clonotype was recovered from a man between 25 and 39 years old in good health and CMV-seropositive. The CDR3 is CASSSAGQGAYEQYF. The CDR3 DNA reads as TGTGCCAGCAGCTCCGCGGGACAGGGGGCATACGAGCAGTACTTC. The full variable domain, completed using reference TRBV28 and TRBJ2-7, is DVKVTQSSRYLVKRTGEKVFLECVQDMDHENMFWYRQDPGLGLRLIYFSYDVKMKEKGDIPEGYSVSREKKERFSLILESASTNQTSMYLCASSSAGQGAYEQYFGPGTRLTVT.